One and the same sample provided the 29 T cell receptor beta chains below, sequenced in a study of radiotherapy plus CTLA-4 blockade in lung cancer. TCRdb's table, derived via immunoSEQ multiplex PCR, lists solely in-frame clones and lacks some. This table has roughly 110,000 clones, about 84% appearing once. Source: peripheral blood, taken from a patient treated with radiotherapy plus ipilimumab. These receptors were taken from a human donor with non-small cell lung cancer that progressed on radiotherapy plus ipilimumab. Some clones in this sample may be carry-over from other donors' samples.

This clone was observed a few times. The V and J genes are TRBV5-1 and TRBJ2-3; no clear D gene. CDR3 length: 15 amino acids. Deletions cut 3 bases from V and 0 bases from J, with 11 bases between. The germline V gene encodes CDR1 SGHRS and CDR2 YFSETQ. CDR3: CASSWTEPSTDTQYF. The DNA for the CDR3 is TGCGCCAGCAGCTGGACGGAGCCTAGCACAGATACGCAGTATTTT.

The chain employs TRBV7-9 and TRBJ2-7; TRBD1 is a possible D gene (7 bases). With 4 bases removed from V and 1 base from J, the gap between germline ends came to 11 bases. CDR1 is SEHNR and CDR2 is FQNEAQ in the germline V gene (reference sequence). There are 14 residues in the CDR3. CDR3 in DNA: TGTGCCAGCAGCTGGCGGGGACAGTCCTACGAGCAGTACTTC. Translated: CASSWRGQSYEQYF. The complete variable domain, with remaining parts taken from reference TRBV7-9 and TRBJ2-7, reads DTGVSQNPRHKITKRGQNVTFRCDPISEHNRLYWYRQTLGQGPEFLTYFQNEAQLEKSRLLSDRFSAERPKGSFSTLEIQRTEQGDSAMYLCASSWRGQSYEQYFGPGTRLTVT.

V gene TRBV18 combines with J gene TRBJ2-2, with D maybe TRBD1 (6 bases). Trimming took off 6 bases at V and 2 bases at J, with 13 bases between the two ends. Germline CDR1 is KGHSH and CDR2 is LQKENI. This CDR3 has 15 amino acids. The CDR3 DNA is TGTGCCAGCTCCCCCGACAGGAGTAACACCGGGGAGCTGTTTTTT. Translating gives CASSPDRSNTGELFF.

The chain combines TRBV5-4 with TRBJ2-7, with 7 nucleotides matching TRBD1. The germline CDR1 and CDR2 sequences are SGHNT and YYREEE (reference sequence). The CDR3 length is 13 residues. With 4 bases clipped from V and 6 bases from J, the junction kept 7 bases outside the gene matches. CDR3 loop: CASSTDRIGEQYF. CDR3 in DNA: TGTGCCAGCAGCACGGACAGGATCGGCGAGCAGTACTTC.

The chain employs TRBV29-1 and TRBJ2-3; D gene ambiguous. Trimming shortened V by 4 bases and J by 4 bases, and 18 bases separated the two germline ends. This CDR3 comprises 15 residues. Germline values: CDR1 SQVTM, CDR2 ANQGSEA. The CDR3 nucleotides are TGCAGCGTTGGCTTCACCTCCGGATTGCCAGATACGCAGTATTTT. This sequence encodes CSVGFTSGLPDTQYF.

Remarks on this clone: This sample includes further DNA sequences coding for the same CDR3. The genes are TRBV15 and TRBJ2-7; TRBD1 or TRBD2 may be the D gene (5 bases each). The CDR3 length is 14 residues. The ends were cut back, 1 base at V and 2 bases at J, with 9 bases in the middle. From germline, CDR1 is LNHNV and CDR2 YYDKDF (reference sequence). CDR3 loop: CATSRVEGPYEQYF. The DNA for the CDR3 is TGTGCCACCAGCAGAGTTGAGGGACCCTACGAGCAGTACTTC.

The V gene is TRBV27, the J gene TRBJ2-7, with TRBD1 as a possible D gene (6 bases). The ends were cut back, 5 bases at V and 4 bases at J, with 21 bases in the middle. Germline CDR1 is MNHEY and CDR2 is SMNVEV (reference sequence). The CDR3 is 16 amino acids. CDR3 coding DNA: TGTGCCAGCAGTCTTACAATGCCGGGACACTCTTACGAGCAGTACTTC. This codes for CASSLTMPGHSYEQYF.

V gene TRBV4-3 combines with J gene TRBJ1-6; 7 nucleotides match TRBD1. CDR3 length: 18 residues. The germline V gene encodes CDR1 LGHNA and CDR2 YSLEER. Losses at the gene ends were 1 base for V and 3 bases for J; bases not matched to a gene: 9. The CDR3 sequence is CASSQGQTGRDYNSPLHF. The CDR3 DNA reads TGCGCCAGCAGCCAAGGACAGACAGGGAGGGACTATAATTCACCCCTCCACTTT.

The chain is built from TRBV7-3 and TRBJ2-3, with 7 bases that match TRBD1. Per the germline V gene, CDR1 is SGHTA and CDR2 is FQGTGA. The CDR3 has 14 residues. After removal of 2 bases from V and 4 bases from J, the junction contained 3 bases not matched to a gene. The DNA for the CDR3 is TGTGCCAGCAGCTTAGGGCAGGGGGCAGATACGCAGTATTTT. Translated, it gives CASSLGQGADTQYF.

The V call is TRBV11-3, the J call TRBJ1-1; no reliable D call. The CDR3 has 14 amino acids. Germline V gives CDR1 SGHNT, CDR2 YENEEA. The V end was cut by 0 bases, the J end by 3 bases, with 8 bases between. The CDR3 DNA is TGTGCCAGCAGCTTAGAGGGGTCCGACACTGAAGCTTTCTTT. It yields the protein CASSLEGSDTEAFF.

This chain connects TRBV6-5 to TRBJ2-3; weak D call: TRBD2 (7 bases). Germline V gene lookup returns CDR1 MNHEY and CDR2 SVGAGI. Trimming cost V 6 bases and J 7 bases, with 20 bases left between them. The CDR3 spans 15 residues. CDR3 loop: CASSTSGDTGNTQYF. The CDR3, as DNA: TGTGCCAGCAGCACCAGCGGGGACACCGGGAATACGCAGTATTTT.

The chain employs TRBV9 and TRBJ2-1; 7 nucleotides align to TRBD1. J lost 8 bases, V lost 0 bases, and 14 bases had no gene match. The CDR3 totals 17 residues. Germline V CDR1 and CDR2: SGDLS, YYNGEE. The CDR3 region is CASSVGTGTVRSYEQFF. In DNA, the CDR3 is TGTGCCAGCAGCGTAGGGACGGGGACAGTCAGGTCTTATGAGCAGTTCTTC. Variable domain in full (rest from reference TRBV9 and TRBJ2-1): DSGVTQTPKHLITATGQRVTLRCSPRSGDLSVYWYQQSLDQGLQFLIQYYNGEERAKGNILERFSAQQFPDLHSELNLSSLELGDSALYFCASSVGTGTVRSYEQFFGPGTRLTVL.

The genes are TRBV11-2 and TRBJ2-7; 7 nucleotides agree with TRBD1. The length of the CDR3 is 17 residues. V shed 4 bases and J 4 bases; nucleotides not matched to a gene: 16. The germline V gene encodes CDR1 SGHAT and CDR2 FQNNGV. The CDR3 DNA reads TGTGCCAGCAGCTCAGGACCTGGGACAGTAAATCCGTACGAGCAGTACTTC. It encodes CASSSGPGTVNPYEQYF. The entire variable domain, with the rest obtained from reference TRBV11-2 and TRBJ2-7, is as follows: EAGVAQSPRYKIIEKRQSVAFWCNPISGHATLYWYQQILGQGPKLLIQFQNNGVVDDSQLPKDRFSAERLKGVDSTLKIQPAKLEDSAVYLCASSSGPGTVNPYEQYFGPGTRLTVT.

CDR3 in DNA: TGCAGCGTGCGGCTAGCGGGGGGGGGCACAGATACGCAGTATTTT. Amino acid sequence: CSVRLAGGGTDTQYF. V is TRBV29-1 and J is TRBJ2-3; 12 nucleotides match TRBD2. The CDR3 is 15 amino acids. V was clipped by 6 bases and J by 1 base; unmatched bases: 5. Per germline, CDR1 SQVTM and CDR2 ANQGSEA.

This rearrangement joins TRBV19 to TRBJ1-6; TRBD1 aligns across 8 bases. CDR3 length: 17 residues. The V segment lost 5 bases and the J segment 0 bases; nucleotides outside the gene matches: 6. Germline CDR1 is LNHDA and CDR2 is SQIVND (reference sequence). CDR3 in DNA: TGTGCCAGTAGTGGCCAGGGGGCGAGCTCCTATAATTCACCCCTCCACTTT. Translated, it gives CASSGQGASSYNSPLHF.

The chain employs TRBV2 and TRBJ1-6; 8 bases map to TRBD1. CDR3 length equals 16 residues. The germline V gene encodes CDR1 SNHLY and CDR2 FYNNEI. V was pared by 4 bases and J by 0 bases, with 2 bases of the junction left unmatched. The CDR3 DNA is TGTGCCAGCAGTGGGACAGGGAGCTCCTATAATTCACCCCTCCACTTT. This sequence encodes CASSGTGSSYNSPLHF. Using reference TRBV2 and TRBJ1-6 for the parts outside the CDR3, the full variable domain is EPEVTQTPSHQVTQMGQEVILRCVPISNHLYFYWYRQILGQKVEFLVSFYNNEISEKSEIFDDQFSVERPDGSNFTLKIRSTKLEDSAMYFCASSGTGSSYNSPLHFGNGTRLTVT.

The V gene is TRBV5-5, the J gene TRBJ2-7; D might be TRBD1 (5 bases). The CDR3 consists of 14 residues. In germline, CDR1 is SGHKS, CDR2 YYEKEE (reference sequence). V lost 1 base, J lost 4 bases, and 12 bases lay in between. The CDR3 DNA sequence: TGTGCCAGCAGCTTGATCAGGGCTTCGTACGAGCAGTACTTC. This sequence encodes CASSLIRASYEQYF.

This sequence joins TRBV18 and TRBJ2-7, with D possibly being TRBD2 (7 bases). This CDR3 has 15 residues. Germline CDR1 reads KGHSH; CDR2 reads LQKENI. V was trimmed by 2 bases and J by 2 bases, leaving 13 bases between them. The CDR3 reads CASSPGSGGPYEQYF. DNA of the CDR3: TGTGCCAGCTCACCAGGGTCGGGGGGCCCCTACGAGCAGTACTTC.

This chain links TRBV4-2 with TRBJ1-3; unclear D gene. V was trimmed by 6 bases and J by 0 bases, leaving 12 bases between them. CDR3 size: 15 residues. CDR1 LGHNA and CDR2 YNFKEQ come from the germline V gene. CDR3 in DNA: TGTGCCAGCAGAGACAACGGGGTCTCTGGAAACACCATATATTTT. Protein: CASRDNGVSGNTIYF.

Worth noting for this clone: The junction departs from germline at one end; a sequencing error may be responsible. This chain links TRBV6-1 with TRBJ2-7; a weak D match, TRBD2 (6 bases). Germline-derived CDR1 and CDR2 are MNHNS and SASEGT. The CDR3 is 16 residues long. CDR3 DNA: TGTGCCAGCAGTCAAGCGGCTGATAGCGGAGCCTACGAGCAGTACTTC. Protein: CASSQAADSGAYEQYF.

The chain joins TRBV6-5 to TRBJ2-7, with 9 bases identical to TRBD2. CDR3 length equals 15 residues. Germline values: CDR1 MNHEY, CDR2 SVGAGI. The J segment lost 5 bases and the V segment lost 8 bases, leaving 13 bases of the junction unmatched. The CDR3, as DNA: TGTGCCAGCTCCTACTTAGCGGGGGCCTCGGACGAGCAGTACTTC. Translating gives CASSYLAGASDEQYF.

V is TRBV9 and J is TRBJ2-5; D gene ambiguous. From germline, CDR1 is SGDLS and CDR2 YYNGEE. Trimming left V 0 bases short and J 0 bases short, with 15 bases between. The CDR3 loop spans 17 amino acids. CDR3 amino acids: CASSVAGSYPYQETQYF. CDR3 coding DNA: TGTGCCAGCAGCGTAGCGGGCAGCTACCCCTACCAAGAGACCCAGTACTTC.

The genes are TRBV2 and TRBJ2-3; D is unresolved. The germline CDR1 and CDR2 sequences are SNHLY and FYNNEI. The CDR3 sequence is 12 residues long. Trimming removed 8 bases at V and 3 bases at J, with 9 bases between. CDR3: CASSTGTDTQYF. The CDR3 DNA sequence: TGTGCCAGCTCCACCGGGACAGATACGCAGTATTTT.

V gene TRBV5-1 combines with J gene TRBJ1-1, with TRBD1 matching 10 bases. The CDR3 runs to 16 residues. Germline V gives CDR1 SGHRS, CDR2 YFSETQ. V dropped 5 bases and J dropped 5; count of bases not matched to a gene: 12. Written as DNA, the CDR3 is TGCGCCAGCAGACAGGACAGGGGGGCCACCAGAACTGAAGCTTTCTTT. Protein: CASRQDRGATRTEAFF.

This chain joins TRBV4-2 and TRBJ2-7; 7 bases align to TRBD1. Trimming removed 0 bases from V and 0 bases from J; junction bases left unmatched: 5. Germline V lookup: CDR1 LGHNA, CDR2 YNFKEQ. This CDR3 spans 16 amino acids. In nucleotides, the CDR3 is TGTGCCAGCAGCCAAGATAAAGGACAGGTCTCCTACGAGCAGTACTTC. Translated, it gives CASSQDKGQVSYEQYF.

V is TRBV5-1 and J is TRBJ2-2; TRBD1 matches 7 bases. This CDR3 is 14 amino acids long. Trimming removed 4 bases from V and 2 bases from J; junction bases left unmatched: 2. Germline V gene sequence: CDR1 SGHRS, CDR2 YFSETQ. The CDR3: CASSGQVNTGELFF. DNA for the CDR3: TGCGCCAGCAGCGGACAGGTTAACACCGGGGAGCTGTTTTTT.

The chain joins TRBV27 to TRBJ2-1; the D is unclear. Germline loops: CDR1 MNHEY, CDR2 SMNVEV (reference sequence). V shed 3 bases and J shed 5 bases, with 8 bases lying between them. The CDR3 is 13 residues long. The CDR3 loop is CASSFSQNNEQFF. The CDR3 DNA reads TGTGCCAGCAGTTTTAGTCAGAACAATGAGCAGTTCTTC.

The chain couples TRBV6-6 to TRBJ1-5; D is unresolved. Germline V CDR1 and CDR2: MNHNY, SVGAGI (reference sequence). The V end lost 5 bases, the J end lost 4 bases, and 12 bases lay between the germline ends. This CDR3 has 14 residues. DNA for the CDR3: TGTGCCAGCAGTGGACCCCTGAGGAATCAGCCCCAGCATTTT. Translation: CASSGPLRNQPQHF.

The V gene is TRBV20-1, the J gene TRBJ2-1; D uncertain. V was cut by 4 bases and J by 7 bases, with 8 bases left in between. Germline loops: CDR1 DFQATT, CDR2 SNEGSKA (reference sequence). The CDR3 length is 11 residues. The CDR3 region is CSAISLNEQFF. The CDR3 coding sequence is TGCAGTGCTATCTCTCTGAATGAGCAGTTCTTC.